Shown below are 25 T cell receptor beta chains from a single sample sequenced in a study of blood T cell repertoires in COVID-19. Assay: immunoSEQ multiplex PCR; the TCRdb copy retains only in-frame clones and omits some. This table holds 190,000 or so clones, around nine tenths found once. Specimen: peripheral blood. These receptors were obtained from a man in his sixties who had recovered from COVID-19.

Written as DNA, the CDR3 is TGTGCCAGCAGTTTTACAGGCGGGGAGCTGTTTTTT. Translating it yields CASSFTGGELFF. This chain uses TRBV6-5 with TRBJ2-2, with D tentatively TRBD1 (5 bases). Germline loops: CDR1 MNHEY, CDR2 SVGAGI. Deletions cut 4 bases from V and 7 bases from J, with 7 bases between. The CDR3 loop spans 12 amino acids.

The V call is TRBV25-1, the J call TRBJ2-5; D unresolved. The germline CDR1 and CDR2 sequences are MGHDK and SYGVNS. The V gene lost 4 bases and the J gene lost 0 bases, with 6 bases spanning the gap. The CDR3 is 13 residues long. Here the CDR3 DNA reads TGTGCCAGCAGTGCCCCCTACCAAGAGACCCAGTACTTC. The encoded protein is CASSAPYQETQYF.

CDR3 bases: TGTGCCAGCAGCATTCTAGCGGGGGGGCAAGAGACCCAGTACTTC. Its protein product is CASSILAGGQETQYF. The genes are TRBV7-8 and TRBJ2-5; 12 bases align to TRBD2. Unmatched junction bases numbered 3, after V lost 5 bases and J lost 2 bases. This CDR3 spans 15 amino acids. CDR1 and CDR2 from the germline V gene are SGHVS and FQNEAQ.

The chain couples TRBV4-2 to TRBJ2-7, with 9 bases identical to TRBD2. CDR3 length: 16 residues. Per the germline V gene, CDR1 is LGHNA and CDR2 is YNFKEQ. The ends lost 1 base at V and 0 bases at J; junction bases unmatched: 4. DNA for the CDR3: TGTGCCAGCAGCCAAGGTACTAGCGGGCTCTCCTACGAGCAGTACTTC. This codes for CASSQGTSGLSYEQYF.

The CDR3 DNA follows: TGTGCCAGCAGCCCCCGGGACAACCCCTACGAGCAGTACTTC. Amino acid sequence: CASSPRDNPYEQYF. The rearrangement joins TRBV5-6 to TRBJ2-7, with D maybe TRBD1 (6 bases). V lost 4 bases and J 2 bases, leaving 13 bases between the germline ends. The CDR3 spans 14 residues. Germline lookup yields CDR1 SGHDT and CDR2 YYEEEE.

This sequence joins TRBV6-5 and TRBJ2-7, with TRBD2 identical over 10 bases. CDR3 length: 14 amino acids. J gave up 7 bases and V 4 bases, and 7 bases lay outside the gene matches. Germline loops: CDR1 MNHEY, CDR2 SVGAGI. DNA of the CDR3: TGTGCCAGCAGTTCCCTAGCGGGAGAAGGTGAGCAGTACTTC. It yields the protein CASSSLAGEGEQYF.

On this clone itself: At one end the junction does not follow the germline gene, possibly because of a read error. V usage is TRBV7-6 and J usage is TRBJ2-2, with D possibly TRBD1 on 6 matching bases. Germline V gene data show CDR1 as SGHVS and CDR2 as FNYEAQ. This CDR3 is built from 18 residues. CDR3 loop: CASSLAGPRGLGTGELFF. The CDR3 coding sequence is TGTGCCAGCAGCCTAGCAGGGCCCAGGGGTTTGGGCACCGGGGAGCTGTTTTTT.

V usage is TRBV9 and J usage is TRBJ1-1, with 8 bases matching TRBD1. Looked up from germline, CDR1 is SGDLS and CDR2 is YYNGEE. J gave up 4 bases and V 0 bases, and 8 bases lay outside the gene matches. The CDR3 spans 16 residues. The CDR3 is CASSVVRGRLATEAFF. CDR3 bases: TGTGCCAGCAGCGTAGTCAGGGGGCGTCTTGCCACTGAAGCTTTCTTT.

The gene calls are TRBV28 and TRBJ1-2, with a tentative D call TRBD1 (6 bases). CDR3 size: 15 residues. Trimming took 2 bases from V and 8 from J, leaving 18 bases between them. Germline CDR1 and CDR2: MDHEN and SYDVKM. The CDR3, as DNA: TGTGCCAGCAGTTTAAATCAGGGGTCAGTAGGAGGCTACACCTTC. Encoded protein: CASSLNQGSVGGYTF.

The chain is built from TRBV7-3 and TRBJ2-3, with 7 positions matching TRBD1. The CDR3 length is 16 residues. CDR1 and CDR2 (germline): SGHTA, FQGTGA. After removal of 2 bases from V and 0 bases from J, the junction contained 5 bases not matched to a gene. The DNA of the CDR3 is TGTGCCAGCAGCTTAGGGACAGTAACTAGCACAGATACGCAGTATTTT. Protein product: CASSLGTVTSTDTQYF.

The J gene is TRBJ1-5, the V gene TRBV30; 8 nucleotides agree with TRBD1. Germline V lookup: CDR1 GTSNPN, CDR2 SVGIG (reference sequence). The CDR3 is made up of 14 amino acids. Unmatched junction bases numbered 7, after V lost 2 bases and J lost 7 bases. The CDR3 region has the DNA TGTGCCTGGAGTTTTATGACAGGGGACCAGCCCCAGCATTTT. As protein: CAWSFMTGDQPQHF. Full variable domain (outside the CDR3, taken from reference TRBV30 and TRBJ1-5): SQTIHQWPATLVQPVGSPLSLECTVEGTSNPNLYWYRQAAGRGLQLLFYSVGIGQISSEVPQNLSASRPQDRQFILSSKKLLLSDSGFYLCAWSFMTGDQPQHFGDGTRLSIL.

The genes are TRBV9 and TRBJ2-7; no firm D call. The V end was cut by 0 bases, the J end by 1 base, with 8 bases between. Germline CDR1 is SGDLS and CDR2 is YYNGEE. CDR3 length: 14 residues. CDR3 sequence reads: CASSVVVDSYEQYF. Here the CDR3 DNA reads TGTGCCAGCAGCGTAGTAGTTGATTCCTACGAGCAGTACTTC.

CDR3 protein: CASSFRGLGNEQFF. The CDR3 nucleotides read TGCGCCAGCAGCTTCAGGGGCCTAGGCAATGAGCAGTTCTTC. The chain carries TRBV5-1 and TRBJ2-1; D perhaps matches TRBD1 (6 bases). From germline, CDR1 is SGHRS and CDR2 YFSETQ. Trimming shortened V by 2 bases and J by 6 bases, and 12 bases separated the two germline ends. This CDR3 has 14 amino acids.

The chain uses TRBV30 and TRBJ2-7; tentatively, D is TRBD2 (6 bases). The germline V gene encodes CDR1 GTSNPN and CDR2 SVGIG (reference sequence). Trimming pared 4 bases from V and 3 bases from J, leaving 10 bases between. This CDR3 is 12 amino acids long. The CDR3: CAWTRDLYEQYF. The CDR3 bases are TGTGCCTGGACGCGGGACCTCTACGAGCAGTACTTC.

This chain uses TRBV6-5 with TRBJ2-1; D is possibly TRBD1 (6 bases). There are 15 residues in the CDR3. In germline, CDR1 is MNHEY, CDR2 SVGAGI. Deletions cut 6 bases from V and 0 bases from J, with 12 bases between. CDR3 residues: CASRIQGSSYNEQFF. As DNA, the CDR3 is TGTGCCAGCAGGATCCAGGGGAGCTCCTACAATGAGCAGTTCTTC.

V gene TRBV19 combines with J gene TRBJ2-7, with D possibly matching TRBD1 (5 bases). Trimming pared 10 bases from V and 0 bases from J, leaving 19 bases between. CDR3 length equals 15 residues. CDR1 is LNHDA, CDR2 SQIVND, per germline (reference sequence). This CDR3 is CATWGVRFRSYEQYF. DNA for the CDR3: TGTGCCACCTGGGGCGTGAGATTTCGCTCCTACGAGCAGTACTTC.

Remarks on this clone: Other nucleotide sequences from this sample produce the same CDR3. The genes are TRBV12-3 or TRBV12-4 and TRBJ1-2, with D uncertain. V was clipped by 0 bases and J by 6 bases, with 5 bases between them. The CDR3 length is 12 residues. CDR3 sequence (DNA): TGTGCCAGCAGTTTAGCCGGGAATGGCTACACCTTC. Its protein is CASSLAGNGYTF.

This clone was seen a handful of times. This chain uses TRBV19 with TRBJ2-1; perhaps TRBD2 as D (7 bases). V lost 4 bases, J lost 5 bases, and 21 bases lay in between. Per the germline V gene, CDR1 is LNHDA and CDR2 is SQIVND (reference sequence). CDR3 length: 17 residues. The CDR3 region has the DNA TGTGCCAGTAGTACCCGGGGAGGGGGAGTGGGAGACAATGAGCAGTTCTTC. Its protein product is CASSTRGGGVGDNEQFF.

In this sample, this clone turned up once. CDR3 sequence: CASSQASSKSEQFF. The CDR3 DNA is TGTGCCAGCAGCCAAGCCTCCTCCAAGAGTGAGCAGTTCTTC. The rearrangement joins TRBV4-2 to TRBJ2-1, with D unclear. There are 14 residues in the CDR3. CDR1 LGHNA and CDR2 YNFKEQ come from the germline V gene. The V and J ends lost 1 base and 9 bases respectively, with 13 bases between them.

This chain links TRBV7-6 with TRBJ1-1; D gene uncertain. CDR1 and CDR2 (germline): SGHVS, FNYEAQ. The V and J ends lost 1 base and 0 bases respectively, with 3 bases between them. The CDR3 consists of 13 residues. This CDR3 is CASSLDMNTEAFF. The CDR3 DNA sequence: TGTGCCAGCAGCTTAGATATGAACACTGAAGCTTTCTTT.

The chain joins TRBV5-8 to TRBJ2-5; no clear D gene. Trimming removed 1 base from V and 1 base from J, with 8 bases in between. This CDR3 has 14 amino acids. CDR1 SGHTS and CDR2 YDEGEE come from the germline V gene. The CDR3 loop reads CASSLSPGQETQYF. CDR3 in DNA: TGTGCCAGCAGCTTGTCCCCAGGCCAAGAGACCCAGTACTTC.

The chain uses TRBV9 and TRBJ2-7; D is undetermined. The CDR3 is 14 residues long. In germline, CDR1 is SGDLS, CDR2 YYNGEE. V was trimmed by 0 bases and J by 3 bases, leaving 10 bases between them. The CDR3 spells CASSVAPHDYEQYF. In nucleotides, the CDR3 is TGTGCCAGCAGCGTAGCTCCACACGACTACGAGCAGTACTTC.

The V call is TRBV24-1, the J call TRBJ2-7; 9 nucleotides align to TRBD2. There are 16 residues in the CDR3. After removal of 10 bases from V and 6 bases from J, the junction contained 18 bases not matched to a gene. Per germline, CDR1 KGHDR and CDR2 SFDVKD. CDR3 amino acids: CATGAGAGTSSSEQYF. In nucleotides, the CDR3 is TGTGCCACAGGGGCAGGGGCAGGGACTAGCTCGTCCGAGCAGTACTTC.

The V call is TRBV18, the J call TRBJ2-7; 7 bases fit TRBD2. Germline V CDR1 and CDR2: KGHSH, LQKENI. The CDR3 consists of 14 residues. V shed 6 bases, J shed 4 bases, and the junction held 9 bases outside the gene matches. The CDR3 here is CASSRVDSGYEQYF. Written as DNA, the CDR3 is TGTGCCAGCTCCCGAGTCGATAGCGGGTACGAGCAGTACTTC.

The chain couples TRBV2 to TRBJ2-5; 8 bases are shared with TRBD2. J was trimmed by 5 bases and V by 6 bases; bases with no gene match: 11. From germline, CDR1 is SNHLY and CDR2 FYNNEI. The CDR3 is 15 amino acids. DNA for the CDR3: TGTGCCAGCAGCCTAGCGGGCCTCCCGCAGGAGACCCAGTACTTC. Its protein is CASSLAGLPQETQYF.